This T cell receptor beta chain was obtained from a study of blood T cells in healthy people across ages. Study results and limitations: Age brought a roughly linear fall in TCR beta diversity measured per million T cells.

Total RNA extracted from each sample amounted to at least 5 micrograms. It was with a sample-barcoded 5' primer and a J-beta primer mix that a second PCR of about 6 to 11 cycles was run. A template-switch adaptor containing 12 random nucleotides labeled each cDNA molecule. TCRdb itself ran the 5' RACE reads through MiXCR, one entry per CDR3 protein. The sample includes 1.5 million or so distinct CDR3 sequences, 35% to 45% of them seen just once. With V trimmed by 4 bases and J by 7 bases, 6 bases remained unmatched. The germline gives CDR1 SGHDT, CDR2 YYEEEE. CDR3 size: 14 residues. About this clonotype: Its antigen is currently unknown.

The chain couples TRBV5-6 to TRBJ1-2; 11 bases align to TRBD1. The TCR comes from a young woman in good health. The sequenced material came from blood. The CDR3 reads CASSVSGTGGGYTF. The CDR3 region has the DNA TGTGCCAGCAGCGTATCCGGGACAGGGGGTGGCTACACCTTC.